This T cell receptor beta chain was recovered during a study of shared clonotypes between healthy human individuals. In germline, CDR1 is KGHSH, CDR2 LQKENI. The germline V and J ends were trimmed by 2 bases and 3 bases, with 11 bases remaining between them. The CDR3 runs 15 residues. Only in-frame clones appear in the TCRdb table, and some are missing; sequencing was by immunoSEQ multiplex PCR. The repertoire holds around 700,000 clones, with roughly 70% as singletons. Sequencing was performed on memory CD4+ T cells sorted from blood. The subset denotes: CD45RA-negative fraction. The receptor comes from a woman aged 25 to 39 in good health. The chain links TRBV18 to TRBJ2-4; no definite D call. CDR3 bases: TGTGCCAGCTCACCAATAGAAGGCGGCAAAAACATTCAGTACTTC. It encodes CASSPIEGGKNIQYF.